This T cell receptor beta chain was identified during a study of regulatory T cells in long-lasting Graves disease. Described time point: newly diagnosed GD, antithyroid drugs for less than 3 months. PBMC RNA was the source of the TCR library. Arm-PCR of CDR3 regions and iRepertoire HTBI primers were used to build TCR beta libraries. MiXCR, run by TCRdb on the multiplex PCR reads, gives a single entry per CDR3 protein. This table holds hundreds of thousands of distinct CDR3 sequences, about 14% found once. Germline V CDR1 and CDR2: KGHSH, LQKENI. The trim removed 4 bases at V and 4 bases at J, leaving 5 bases unmatched. The CDR3 is 15 residues long. This same sample was also part of a study on T cells in Graves' hyperthyroidism and ophthalmopathy.

Specimen: peripheral blood mononuclear cells (PBMCs), collected at new diagnosis, from a patient treated with antithyroid drugs. The chain uses TRBV18 and TRBJ2-7; TRBD1 agrees at 12 bases. The TCR comes from a man between 25 and 39 years old with Graves disease. This CDR3 reads CASSLSGQGAYEQYF. As DNA, the CDR3 is TGTGCCAGCTCACTCTCGGGACAGGGGGCTTACGAGCAGTACTTC.